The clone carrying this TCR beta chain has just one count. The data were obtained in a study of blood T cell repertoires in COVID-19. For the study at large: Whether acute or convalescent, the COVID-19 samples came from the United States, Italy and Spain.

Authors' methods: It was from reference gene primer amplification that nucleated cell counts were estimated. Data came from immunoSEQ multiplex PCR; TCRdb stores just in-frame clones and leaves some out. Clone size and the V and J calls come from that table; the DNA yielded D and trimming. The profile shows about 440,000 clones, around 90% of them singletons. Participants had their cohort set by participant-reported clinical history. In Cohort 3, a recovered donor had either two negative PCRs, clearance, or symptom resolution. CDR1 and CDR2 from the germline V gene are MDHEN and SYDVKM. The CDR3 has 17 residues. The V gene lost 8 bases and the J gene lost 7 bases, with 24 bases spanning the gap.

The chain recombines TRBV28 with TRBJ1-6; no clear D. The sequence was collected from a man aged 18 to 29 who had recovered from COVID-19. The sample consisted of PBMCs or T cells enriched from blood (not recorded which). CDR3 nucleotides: TGTGCCAGCCTGCCCGGGAGGGCACAACCCGTGAATTCACCCCTCCACTTT. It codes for CASLPGRAQPVNSPLHF.